This T cell receptor (beta chain) comes out of a study of response to subunit inactivated influenza vaccine. Study outcomes and limitations: A suggestion made by the authors is that each seasonal influenza vaccination recruits few new T cells.

This clonotype was counted a few times. As yet, its antigen is unknown. Each CDR3 protein gets one entry after TCRdb re-called the RT-PCR reads with MiXCR. The top ten hold approximately 11% of the sample, which has about 780,000 distinct CDR3 sequences, roughly 18% seen once. V lost 5 bases to trimming and J lost 8 bases; unmatched junction nucleotides: 11. The CDR3 extends over 15 amino acids. Germline V lookup: CDR1 LGHDT, CDR2 YNNKEL (reference sequence). This clonotype was obtained from a man in his fifties who received an inactivated influenza vaccine. Here the sequenced sample was PBMCs from blood, taken 5 to 6 days after vaccination. The rearrangement links TRBV3-1 to TRBJ1-4; TRBD1 matches at 7 bases. The CDR3 region is CASSEGTVRTEKLFF. In DNA, the CDR3 is TGTGCCAGCAGCGAAGGGACAGTTAGAACGGAAAAACTGTTTTTT.